This T cell receptor (beta chain) was sequenced during a study of control samples from healthy donors and cancer patients. Here immunoSEQ multiplex PCR was the method, and the copy in TCRdb shows in-frame clones only, minus some. The repertoire holds about 89,000 clones, with over 65% as singletons. CDR3 length: 13 residues. From germline, CDR1 is MGHRA and CDR2 YSYEKL. V gave up 3 bases and J gave up 10 bases, with 15 bases separating them. This receptor was taken from a woman between 40 and 50 years old in good health. Sequenced: blood. J is TRBJ1-1 and V is TRBV4-1; D might be TRBD1 (5 bases). The CDR3 region has the DNA TGCGCCAGCAGCCACAGGGACCCAGCCAGAGCTTTCTTT. This sequence encodes CASSHRDPARAFF.